This passage covers 20 T cell receptor beta chains from one sample sequenced in a study of blood T cells in healthy people across ages. A J-beta primer mix and a sample-barcoded 5' primer were used in a second PCR of about 6 to 12 cycles. Each CDR3 protein is one row after TCRdb ran MiXCR on the 5' RACE reads. In the table there are some 930,000 distinct CDR3 sequences, under 35% of which are singletons. These sequences were also reported in another study, on T cells of mothers and their children.

The sample comprised blood. These receptors were collected from a woman in her forties in good health.

The rearrangement uses TRBV6-5 and TRBJ1-1; perhaps TRBD1 as D (5 bases). V was pared by 4 bases and J by 8 bases, with 17 bases between. The CDR3 runs to 14 residues. Germline values: CDR1 MNHEY, CDR2 SVGAGI. CDR3 sequence: CASSLDRRTEEAFF. CDR3 nucleotides: TGTGCCAGCAGTTTAGACAGACGAACTGAAGAAGCTTTCTTT.

Remarks on this clonotype: This clone may be a read error of a much larger clone one base away. The chain uses TRBV27 and TRBJ2-7, with D possibly being TRBD2 (5 bases). The CDR3 spans 16 residues. The germline V gene has CDR1 MNHEY and CDR2 SMNVEV (reference sequence). The CDR3 DNA sequence: TGTGCCAGCAGTTTATCGGCGATAGCGAACTCCTACGAGAAGTACTTC. Translation gives CASSLSAIANSYEKYF.

The V call is TRBV27, the J call TRBJ1-2, with no clear D. Germline V gives CDR1 MNHEY, CDR2 SMNVEV (reference sequence). V was pared by 6 bases and J by 0 bases, with 11 bases between. The CDR3 sequence is 14 residues long. In nucleotides, the CDR3 is TGTGCCAGCAGGTTTCGGTCGGCTAACTATGGCTACACCTTC. As protein: CASRFRSANYGYTF.

V usage is TRBV7-3 and J usage is TRBJ1-1; D is possibly TRBD1 (6 bases). This CDR3 has 15 amino acids. CDR1 is SGHTA and CDR2 is FQGTGA in the germline V gene. The V end was cut by 3 bases, the J end by 4 bases, with 15 bases between. The CDR3 bases are TGTGCCAGCAGCTTGTACAGGGCAGGACGCACTGAAGCTTTCTTT. This codes for CASSLYRAGRTEAFF.

The J gene is TRBJ1-6, the V gene TRBV20-1; 7 positions agree with TRBD1. J lost 2 bases, V lost 0 bases, and 10 bases had no gene match. The CDR3 is made up of 18 amino acids. Germline V lookup: CDR1 DFQATT, CDR2 SNEGSKA (reference sequence). The CDR3 nucleotides are TGCAGTGCTAGAGACCCCCAGGCAGGGGGGGCCTATAATTCACCCCTCCACTTT. Its protein is CSARDPQAGGAYNSPLHF.

CDR3 in DNA: TGCAGTGCCGCACAGGGTAATAGCAATCAGCCCCAGCATTTT. Protein sequence: CSAAQGNSNQPQHF. The rearrangement joins TRBV20-1 to TRBJ1-5, with D possibly matching TRBD1 (6 bases). Germline CDR1 and CDR2: DFQATT and SNEGSKA (reference sequence). CDR3 length equals 14 residues. V dropped 6 bases and J dropped 0 bases, with 12 bases sitting between them.

The CDR3 is CASSFIAGGTNEQFF. CDR3 in DNA: TGTGCCAGCAGCTTCATAGCGGGGGGGACCAATGAGCAGTTCTTC. The V call is TRBV11-2, the J call TRBJ2-1; 11 nucleotides line up with TRBD2. Trimming removed 3 bases from V and 6 bases from J; junction bases left unmatched: 4. Looked up from germline, CDR1 is SGHAT and CDR2 is FQNNGV. This CDR3 has 15 residues.

The table lists this clonotype with a few counts. This chain joins TRBV10-3 and TRBJ1-1; D possibly corresponds to TRBD1 (5 bases). The V end lost 7 bases, the J end lost 2 bases, and 11 bases lay between the germline ends. The CDR3 loop spans 13 amino acids. Germline V gives CDR1 ENHRY, CDR2 SYGVKD. This CDR3 is CAIKRGDNTEAFF. The CDR3 DNA sequence: TGTGCCATCAAACGGGGGGATAACACTGAAGCTTTCTTT.

To note about this clonotype: The junction shows a germline mismatch at one end, possibly a read error. This chain uses TRBV4-1 with TRBJ2-4, with D unclear. The length of the CDR3 is 17 residues. The germline V gene encodes CDR1 MGHRA and CDR2 YSYEKL. This chain's CDR3 is CANSQVDMGLAKNIQYF. The DNA for the CDR3 is TGCGCCAACAGCCAGGTCGACATGGGCTTAGCCAAAAACATTCAGTACTTC.

The chain joins TRBV28 to TRBJ1-2; D is possibly TRBD1 (6 bases). The CDR3 length is 15 residues. Germline V lookup: CDR1 MDHEN, CDR2 SYDVKM. V lost 10 bases and J 2 bases, leaving 20 bases between the germline ends. The CDR3 region is CATRPYRDQNYGYTF. DNA of the CDR3: TGTGCCACCAGACCTTACAGGGATCAAAACTATGGCTACACCTTC.

To note about this clonotype: The germline gene is not matched at one end of the junction; a read error may be the cause. This chain links TRBV29-1 with TRBJ2-4; 8 nucleotides line up with TRBD1. Gene TRBJ2-7 matches the end of the DNA better, so the J call may be wrong. The CDR3 length is 14 residues. CDR1 is SQVTM and CDR2 is ANQGSEA in the germline V gene. The CDR3 loop reads CASNPGRGRYEQYF. In DNA form, the CDR3 reads TGTGCCAGTAACCCGGGCAGGGGGCGTTACGAGCAGTACTTC.

The V gene is TRBV7-2, the J gene TRBJ2-1; D is ambiguous. Germline V lookup: CDR1 SGHTA, CDR2 FQGNSA. The ends were cut back, 7 bases at V and 6 bases at J, with 19 bases in the middle. CDR3 length: 15 amino acids. The CDR3 DNA reads TGTGCCAGCAACCCCCGGACGGGTTCAAGCAATGAGCAGTTCTTC. It is translated as CASNPRTGSSNEQFF.

This clonotype was seen a single time. Its ends do not fully match the called genes, so a read error is possible. The V call is TRBV7-9, the J call TRBJ2-1; the D is unclear. CDR3 size: 14 residues. The germline V gene encodes CDR1 SEHNR and CDR2 FQNEAQ (reference sequence). In nucleotides, the CDR3 is TGTGCCAGCAGCTTAGGTCACAGCTACAGTGAGCAGTTCTTC. Protein product: CASSLGHSYSEQFF.

This clonotype was recorded many times. The J gene is TRBJ2-7, the V gene TRBV29-1; tentatively, D is TRBD1 or TRBD2 (5 bases each). From germline, CDR1 is SQVTM and CDR2 ANQGSEA. Trimming shortened V by 5 bases and J by 2 bases, and 16 bases separated the two germline ends. The CDR3 is 14 residues long. CDR3 protein: CSVTTDGTTYEQYF. CDR3 in DNA: TGCAGCGTTACTACGGACGGGACGACCTACGAGCAGTACTTC.

This clonotype occurred many times. The gene calls are TRBV12-3 or TRBV12-4 and TRBJ2-3; the D is unclear. Trimming cost V 5 bases and J 5 bases, with 20 bases left between them. The CDR3 covers 16 residues. CDR3 amino acids: CASSPELLVVGDTQYF. As DNA, the CDR3 is TGTGCCAGCAGTCCTGAACTGCTAGTCGTGGGAGATACGCAGTATTTT.

This clonotype came up once. This may stem from a read error, because a much larger clone lies one nucleotide away. This chain joins TRBV28 and TRBJ2-7, with a weak D call TRBD2 (6 bases). Germline lookup yields CDR1 MDHEN and CDR2 SYDVKM. There are 13 residues in the CDR3. Trimming shortened V by 10 bases and J by 2 bases, and 15 bases separated the two germline ends. Here the CDR3 DNA reads TGTGCCAACAAGTCAAGGAGGGCCTACGAGCAGTACTTC. Its protein product is CANKSRRAYEQYF.

This clonotype was recorded at least ten times. This chain links TRBV27 with TRBJ2-6, with TRBD1 matching 8 bases. Germline V gives CDR1 MNHEY, CDR2 SMNVEV (reference sequence). The CDR3 is 19 amino acids. The J segment lost 0 bases and the V segment lost 4 bases, leaving 11 bases of the junction unmatched. CDR3 coding DNA: TGTGCCAGCAGTTCCCTGGGACAGGCCGGAGTCTCTGGGGCCAACGTCCTGACTTTC. It translates to CASSSLGQAGVSGANVLTF.

The chain carries TRBV12-5 and TRBJ2-2; 7 bases map to TRBD1. Germline CDR1 LGHNT, CDR2 FRNRAP. V lost 8 bases to trimming and J lost 4 bases; unmatched junction nucleotides: 10. The CDR3 consists of 15 residues. Written as DNA, the CDR3 is TGTGCTAGTACTCTCGACAGGGTCGGCACCGGGGAGCTGTTTTTT. As protein: CASTLDRVGTGELFF.

V usage is TRBV7-9 and J usage is TRBJ1-2; D remains ambiguous. The CDR3 has 15 residues. Looked up from germline, CDR1 is SEHNR and CDR2 is FQNEAQ (reference sequence). Trimming shortened V by 5 bases and J by 4 bases, and 17 bases separated the two germline ends. The CDR3 DNA reads as TGTGCCAGCAGCCCCATGCAGGCCAGGAGCTATGGCTACACCTTC. Translated: CASSPMQARSYGYTF.

This clonotype was recorded at least ten times. The V gene is TRBV10-3, the J gene TRBJ2-1, with D tentatively TRBD1 (6 bases). V dropped 4 bases and J dropped 7 bases, with 20 bases sitting between them. The germline V gene has CDR1 ENHRY and CDR2 SYGVKD. The CDR3 covers 16 residues. The CDR3 DNA is TGTGCCATCAGTGGGTTTCAGGGGTCAGCATTTAATGAGCAGTTCTTC. Its protein product is CAISGFQGSAFNEQFF.